The entry below gives a single T cell receptor (beta chain) sequence along with its context. The table lists this clonotype with a count of one. Which antigen it targets is not known. Base qualities are not recorded, but no much larger clone differs from it by a single base. One read amounts to weak evidence. The germline V gene provides CDR1 ENHRY and CDR2 SYGVKD. From cysteine to phenylalanine, the CDR3 is 14 amino acids long. The retained sequence is limited to the CDR3, 42 bases, with the frame set at the first base. Trimming removed 3 bases from V and 0 bases from J, leaving 9 bases between the germline ends. Stable Graves' hyperthyroidism was defined as the absence of progression to ophthalmopathy over 18 months of follow-up. The hyperthyroidism patients were between 18 and 65 years old and newly diagnosed, with a disease duration of less than 2 months. Exclusion was applied to patients with uncontrolled infections, other autoimmune diseases, pregnancy or lactation. Diagnoses were established on the basis of clinical symptoms, serum thyroxine and TRAb, thyroid ultrasound, and orbital computed tomography. PBMCs were separated from 10 ml of fresh peripheral blood using Ficoll-Paque density gradient centrifugation. Total RNA was extracted using Trizol reagent, and RNA quality was assessed on an Agilent 2100 Bioanalyzer.

The TCR beta CDR3 regions were amplified from RNA transcripts. A first-round RT-PCR of the TCR CDR3 used the HTBI primer set with the Qiagen OneStep RT-PCR kit. Libraries were constructed in a second round of multiplex PCR, after which size selection and purification were carried out. Paired-end sequencing of the libraries was performed with 100 bp reads on an Illumina HiSeq2000. The paper's data handling went like this. SOAPnuke was used to process the raw data, with reads discarded if the reads contained adapters or uncalled bases, had a mean Phred below 15, or lacked an exact constant-primer or identifier match. COPE v1.2.5 was used to merge high-quality paired reads, and clonotypes were defined as unique nucleotide sequences. MiTCR v1.1 was used to align the clonotypes against IMGT TRBV, TRBD and TRBJ reference segments. Analysis was restricted to V-J combinations with a frequency above 0.0001, which covered roughly 99% of repertoires. The TCS score was defined as F50 (clonal expansion) divided by E x V (chaos), with BLOSUM62-based TCRdist calculated between CDR3 peptides within each V-J. Welch's t-statistics and random forest reduced roughly 500 V-J features to roughly 13, which were used in a naive Bayes classifier (R e1071). Thyroid-blood repertoire similarity was quantified with the Morisita-Horn index. TCRdb trimmed public reads at Q25 via fastp, called clones via MiXCR and kept in-frame beta chains. Here each entry gathers all rows of one CDR3 protein and keeps the most common genes and DNA. It is TCRdb's table, rather than the study itself, that gives the V and J calls and clone size. Within this sample are hundreds of thousands of distinct CDR3 sequences, with about 38% of them counted one time only. Clones ranked in the top ten supply 8% to 9% of the sample.

The data are from a study of T cells in Graves' hyperthyroidism and ophthalmopathy (dated by TCRdb to the late 2010s). For context, the study as a whole: Peripheral blood was sampled at the time of initial diagnosis, prior to any treatment. TCR V-J signatures able to tell the groups apart were searched for in a discovery cohort of 95 to 100 patients, of whom roughly 42 had Graves' ophthalmopathy and around 56 had stable Graves' hyperthyroidism. Whether ophthalmopathy could be predicted prospectively was tested in an independent validation cohort made up of under 20 hyperthyroidism patients plus 17 patients who later progressed to ophthalmopathy. The approximately 95 discovery patients were divided at random into training and test sets in a 7:3 ratio. The study also compared thyroid tissue and blood T-cell repertoires from a handful of Graves' hyperthyroidism patients. Once sampling was done, hyperthyroidism patients were given methimazole at a starting dose of 30 mg daily, whereas ophthalmopathy patients were given high-dose intravenous methylprednisolone. The paper reports TCR Vbeta CDR3 sequencing of some 140 peripheral blood samples: approximately 41 ophthalmopathy, under 85 hyperthyroidism and roughly 17 progressor patients.

Beyond this particular receptor, the publication reports: Blood samples also contained most of the expanded thyroid clonotypes (frequency above 0.001), which suggests that blood repertoires may reflect thyroid immune responses. No statistical method was used to fix the sample size in advance, and group allocation was not hidden from the investigators. In cross-validation, a model built on a 13 V-J signature told ophthalmopathy apart from stable hyperthyroidism with less than 90% sensitivity and roughly 81% specificity, and in testing the same model reached 80%/75%. During validation, the model predicted progression to ophthalmopathy a median of around 7 months ahead of onset, with around 65% sensitivity and less than 85% specificity.

Specimen: blood. The V and J genes are TRBV10-3 and TRBJ2-7; the D segment could be TRBD2, given 6 matching bases. This TCR derives from a man aged 18 to 30 with Graves' hyperthyroidism. CDR3 protein: CAISDGGNSYEQYF. The sequence in DNA is TGTGCCATCAGTGACGGCGGGAACTCCTACGAGCAGTACTTC.